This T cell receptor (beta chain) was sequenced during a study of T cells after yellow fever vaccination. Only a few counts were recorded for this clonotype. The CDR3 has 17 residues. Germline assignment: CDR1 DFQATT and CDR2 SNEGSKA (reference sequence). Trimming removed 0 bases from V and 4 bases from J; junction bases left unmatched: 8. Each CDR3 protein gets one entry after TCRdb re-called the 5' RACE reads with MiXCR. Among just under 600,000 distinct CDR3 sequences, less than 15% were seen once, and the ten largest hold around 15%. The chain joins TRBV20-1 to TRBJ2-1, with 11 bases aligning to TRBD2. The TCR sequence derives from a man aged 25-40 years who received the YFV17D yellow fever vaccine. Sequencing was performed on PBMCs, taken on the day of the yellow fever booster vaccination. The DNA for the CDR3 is TGCAGTGCTAGAGATGGTACTAGCGGGAGCTGGTACAATGAGCAGTTCTTC. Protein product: CSARDGTSGSWYNEQFF.